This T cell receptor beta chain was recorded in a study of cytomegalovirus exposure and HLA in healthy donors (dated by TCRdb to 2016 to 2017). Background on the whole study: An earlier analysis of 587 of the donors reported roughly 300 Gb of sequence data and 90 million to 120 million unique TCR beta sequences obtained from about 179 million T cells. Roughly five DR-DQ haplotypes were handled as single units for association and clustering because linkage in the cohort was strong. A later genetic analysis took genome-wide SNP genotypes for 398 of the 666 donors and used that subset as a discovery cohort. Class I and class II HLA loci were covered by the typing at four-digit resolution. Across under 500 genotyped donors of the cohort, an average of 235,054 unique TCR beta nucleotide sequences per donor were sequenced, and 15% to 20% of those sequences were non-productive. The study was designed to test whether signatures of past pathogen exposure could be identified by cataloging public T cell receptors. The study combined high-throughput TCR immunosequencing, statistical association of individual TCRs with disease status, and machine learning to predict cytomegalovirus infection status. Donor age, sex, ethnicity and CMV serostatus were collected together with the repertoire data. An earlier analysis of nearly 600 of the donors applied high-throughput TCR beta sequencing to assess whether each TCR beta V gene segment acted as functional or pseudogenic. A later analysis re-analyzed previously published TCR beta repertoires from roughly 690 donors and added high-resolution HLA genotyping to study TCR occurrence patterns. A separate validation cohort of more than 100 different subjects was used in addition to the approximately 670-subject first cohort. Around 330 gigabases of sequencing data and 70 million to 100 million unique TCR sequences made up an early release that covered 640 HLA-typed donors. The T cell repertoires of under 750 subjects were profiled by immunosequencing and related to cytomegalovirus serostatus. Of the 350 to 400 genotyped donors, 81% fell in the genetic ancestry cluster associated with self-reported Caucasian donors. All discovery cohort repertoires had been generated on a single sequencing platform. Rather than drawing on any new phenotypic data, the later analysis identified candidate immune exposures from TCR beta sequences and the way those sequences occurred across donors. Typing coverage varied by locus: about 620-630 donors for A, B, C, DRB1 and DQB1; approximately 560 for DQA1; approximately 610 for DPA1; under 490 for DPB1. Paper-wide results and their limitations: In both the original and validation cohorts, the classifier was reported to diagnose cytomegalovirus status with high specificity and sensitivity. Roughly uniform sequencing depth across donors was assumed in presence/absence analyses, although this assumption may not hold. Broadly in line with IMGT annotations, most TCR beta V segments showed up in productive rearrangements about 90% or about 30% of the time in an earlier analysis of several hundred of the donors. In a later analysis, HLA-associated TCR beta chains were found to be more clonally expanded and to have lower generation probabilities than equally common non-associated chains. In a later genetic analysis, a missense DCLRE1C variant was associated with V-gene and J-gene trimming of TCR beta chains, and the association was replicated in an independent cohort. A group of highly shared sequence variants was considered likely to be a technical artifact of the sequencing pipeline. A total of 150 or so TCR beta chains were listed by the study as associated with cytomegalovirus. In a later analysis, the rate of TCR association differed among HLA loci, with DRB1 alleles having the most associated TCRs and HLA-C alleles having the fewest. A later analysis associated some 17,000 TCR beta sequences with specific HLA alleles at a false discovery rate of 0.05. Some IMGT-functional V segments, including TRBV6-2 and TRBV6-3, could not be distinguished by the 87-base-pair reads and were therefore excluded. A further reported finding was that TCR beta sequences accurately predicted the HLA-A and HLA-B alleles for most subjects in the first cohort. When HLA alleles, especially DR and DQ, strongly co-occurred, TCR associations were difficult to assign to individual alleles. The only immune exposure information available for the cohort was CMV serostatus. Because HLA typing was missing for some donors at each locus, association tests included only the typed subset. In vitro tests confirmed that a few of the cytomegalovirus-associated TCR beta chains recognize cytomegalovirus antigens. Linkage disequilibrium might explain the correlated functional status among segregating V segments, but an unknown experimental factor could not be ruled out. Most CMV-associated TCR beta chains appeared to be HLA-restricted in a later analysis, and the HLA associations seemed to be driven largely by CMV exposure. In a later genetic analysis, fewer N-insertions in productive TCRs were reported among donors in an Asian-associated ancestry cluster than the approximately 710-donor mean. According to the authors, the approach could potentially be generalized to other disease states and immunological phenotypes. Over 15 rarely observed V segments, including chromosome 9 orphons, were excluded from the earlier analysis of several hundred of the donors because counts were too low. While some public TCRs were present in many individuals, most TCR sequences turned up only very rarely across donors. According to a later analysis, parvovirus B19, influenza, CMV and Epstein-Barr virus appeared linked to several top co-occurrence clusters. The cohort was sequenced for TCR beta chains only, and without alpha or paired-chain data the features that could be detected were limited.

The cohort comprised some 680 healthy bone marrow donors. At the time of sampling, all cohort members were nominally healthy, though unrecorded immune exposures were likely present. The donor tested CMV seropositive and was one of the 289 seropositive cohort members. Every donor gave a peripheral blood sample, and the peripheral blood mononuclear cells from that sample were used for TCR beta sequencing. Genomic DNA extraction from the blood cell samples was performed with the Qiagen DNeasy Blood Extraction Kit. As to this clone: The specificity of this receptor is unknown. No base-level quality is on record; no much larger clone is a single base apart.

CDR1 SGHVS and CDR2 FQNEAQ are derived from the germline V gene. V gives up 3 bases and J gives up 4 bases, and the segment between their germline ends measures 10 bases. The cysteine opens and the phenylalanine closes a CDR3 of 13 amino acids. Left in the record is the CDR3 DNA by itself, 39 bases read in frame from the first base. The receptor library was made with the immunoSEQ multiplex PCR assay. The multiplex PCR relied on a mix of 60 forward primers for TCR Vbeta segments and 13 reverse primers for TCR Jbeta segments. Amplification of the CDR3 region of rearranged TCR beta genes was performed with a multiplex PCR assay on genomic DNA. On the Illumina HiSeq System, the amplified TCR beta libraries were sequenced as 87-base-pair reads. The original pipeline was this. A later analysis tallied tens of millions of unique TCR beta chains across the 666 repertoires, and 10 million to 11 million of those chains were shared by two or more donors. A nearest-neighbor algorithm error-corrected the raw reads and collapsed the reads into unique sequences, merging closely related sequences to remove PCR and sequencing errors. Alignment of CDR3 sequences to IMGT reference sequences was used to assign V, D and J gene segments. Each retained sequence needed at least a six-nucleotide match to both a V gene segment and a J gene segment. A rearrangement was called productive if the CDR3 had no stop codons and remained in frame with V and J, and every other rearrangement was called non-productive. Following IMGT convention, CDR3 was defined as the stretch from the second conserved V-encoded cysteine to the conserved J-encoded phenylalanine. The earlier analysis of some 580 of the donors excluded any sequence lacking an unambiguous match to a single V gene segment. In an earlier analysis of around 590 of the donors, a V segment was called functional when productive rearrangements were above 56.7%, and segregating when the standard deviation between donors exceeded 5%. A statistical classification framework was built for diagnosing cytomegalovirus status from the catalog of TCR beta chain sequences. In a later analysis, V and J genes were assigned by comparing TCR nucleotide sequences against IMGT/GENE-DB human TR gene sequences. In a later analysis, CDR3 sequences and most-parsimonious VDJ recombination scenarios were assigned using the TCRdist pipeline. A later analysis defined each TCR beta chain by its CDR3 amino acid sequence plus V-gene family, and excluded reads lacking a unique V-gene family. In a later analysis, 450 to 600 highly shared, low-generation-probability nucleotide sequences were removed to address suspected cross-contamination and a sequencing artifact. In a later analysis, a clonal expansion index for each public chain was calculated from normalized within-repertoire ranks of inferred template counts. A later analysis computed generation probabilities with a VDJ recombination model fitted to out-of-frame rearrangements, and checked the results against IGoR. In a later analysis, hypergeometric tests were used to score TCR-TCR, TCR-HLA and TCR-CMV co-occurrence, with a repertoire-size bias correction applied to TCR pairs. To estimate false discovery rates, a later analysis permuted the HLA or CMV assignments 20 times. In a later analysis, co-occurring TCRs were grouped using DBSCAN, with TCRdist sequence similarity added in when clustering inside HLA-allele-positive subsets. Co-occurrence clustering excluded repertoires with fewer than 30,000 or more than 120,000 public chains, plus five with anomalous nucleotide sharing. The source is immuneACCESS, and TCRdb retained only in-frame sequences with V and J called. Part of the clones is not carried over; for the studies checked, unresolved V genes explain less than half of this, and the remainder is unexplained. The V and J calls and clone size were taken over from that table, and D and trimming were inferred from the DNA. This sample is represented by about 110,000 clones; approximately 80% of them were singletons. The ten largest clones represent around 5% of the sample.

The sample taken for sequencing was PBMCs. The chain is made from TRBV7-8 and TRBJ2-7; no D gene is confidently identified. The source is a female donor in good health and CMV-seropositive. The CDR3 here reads CASSLQERYEQYF. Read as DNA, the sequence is TGTGCCAGCAGCTTGCAGGAAAGGTACGAGCAGTACTTC.